This T cell receptor (beta chain) was observed in a study of cytomegalovirus exposure and HLA in healthy donors. Study results and caveats: Reports credit the classifier with highly specific, highly sensitive diagnosis of cytomegalovirus status. Within a later analysis, the majority of CMV-associated TCR beta chains appeared HLA-restricted. The study recorded 150 to 200 TCR beta chains that were cytomegalovirus-associated. Later, an analysis found that common viral pathogens appeared to be linked with several of the most significant clusters.

Regarding this clone: Its antigen is undetermined.

The PCR used 60 Vbeta and 13 Jbeta primers. The method was immunoSEQ multiplex PCR; TCRdb's version includes in-frame clones alone and lacks a portion of them. The sample data list around 190,000 clones. Trimming removed 1 base from V and 2 bases from J, with 10 bases in between. Germline loops: CDR1 MGHRA, CDR2 YSYEKL. The CDR3 runs to 15 residues. Sequenced: PBMCs. The source is a young woman in good health and CMV-seropositive. The V call is TRBV4-1, the J call TRBJ2-3; D may be TRBD2 (6 bases). The CDR3 region has the DNA TGCGCCAGCAGCCAAGGAACGGGGGACACAGATACGCAGTATTTT. Protein sequence: CASSQGTGDTDTQYF.